This T cell receptor beta chain was sequenced for a study of blood T cell repertoires in COVID-19. Overall study context: Acute and convalescent COVID-19 samples came from the United States, Italy and Spain. Sample material is recorded as cDNA or gDNA derived from T cells, B-cell-depleted T cells, or PBMCs.

In the original analysis: Amplification from reference gene primers served as the basis for estimated nucleated cell counts. The table came from immunoSEQ multiplex PCR; TCRdb's copy has only in-frame clones and leaves some out. That table supplies the V and J calls and clone size; D and trimming were determined from the DNA. The table shows under 60,000 clones, with around 80% occurring only once. Trimming stripped 9 bases from V and 3 bases from J, with 20 bases between. CDR3 length: 15 residues. Germline V gene sequence: CDR1 SGDLS, CDR2 YYNGEE. This rearrangement joins TRBV9 to TRBJ2-3; D is undetermined. Sequencing was carried out using peripheral blood. The TCR comes from a human donor in a cohort sampled during active COVID-19. This chain's CDR3 is CATPQRSGLTDTQYF. The CDR3, as DNA: TGTGCCACCCCCCAGAGATCGGGTTTAACAGATACGCAGTATTTT.